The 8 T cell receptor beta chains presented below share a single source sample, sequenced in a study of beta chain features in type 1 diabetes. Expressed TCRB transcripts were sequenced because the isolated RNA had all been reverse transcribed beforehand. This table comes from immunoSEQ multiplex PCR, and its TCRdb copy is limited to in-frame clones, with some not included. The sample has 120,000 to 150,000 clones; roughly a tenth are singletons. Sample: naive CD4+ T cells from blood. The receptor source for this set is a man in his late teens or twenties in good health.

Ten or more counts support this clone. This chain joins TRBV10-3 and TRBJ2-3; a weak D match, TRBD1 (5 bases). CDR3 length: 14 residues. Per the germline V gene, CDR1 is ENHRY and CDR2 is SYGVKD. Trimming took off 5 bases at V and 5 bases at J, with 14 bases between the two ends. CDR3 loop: CAISLSTTGDTQYF. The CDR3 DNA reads TGTGCCATCAGTCTTTCTACAACAGGAGATACGCAGTATTTT.

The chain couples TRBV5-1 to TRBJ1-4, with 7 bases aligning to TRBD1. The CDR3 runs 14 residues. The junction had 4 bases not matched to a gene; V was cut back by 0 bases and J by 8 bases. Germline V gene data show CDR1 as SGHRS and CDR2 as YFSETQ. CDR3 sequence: CASSLGQGGEKLFF. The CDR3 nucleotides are TGCGCCAGCAGCTTGGGACAGGGTGGAGAAAAACTGTTTTTT.

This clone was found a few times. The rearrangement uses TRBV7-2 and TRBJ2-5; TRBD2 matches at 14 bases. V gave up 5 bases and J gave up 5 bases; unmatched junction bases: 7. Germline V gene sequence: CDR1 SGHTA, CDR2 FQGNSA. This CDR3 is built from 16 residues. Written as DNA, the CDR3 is TGTGCCAGCAGCCCCCGGCGGACTAGCGGGGGGGAGACCCAGTACTTC. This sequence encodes CASSPRRTSGGETQYF.

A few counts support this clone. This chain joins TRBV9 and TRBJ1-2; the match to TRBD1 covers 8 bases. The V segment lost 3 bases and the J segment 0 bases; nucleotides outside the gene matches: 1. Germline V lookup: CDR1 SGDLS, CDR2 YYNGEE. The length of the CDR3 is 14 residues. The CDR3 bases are TGTGCCAGCAGCGCGGGACAGGCTAACTATGGCTACACCTTC. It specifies CASSAGQANYGYTF.

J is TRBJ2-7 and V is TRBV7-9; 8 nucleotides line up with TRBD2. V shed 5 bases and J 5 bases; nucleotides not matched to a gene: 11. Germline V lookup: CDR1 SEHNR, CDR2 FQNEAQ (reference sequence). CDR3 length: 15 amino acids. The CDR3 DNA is TGTGCCAGCAGCCTAACCGGGGGGGGGAAAAACGAGCAGTACTTC. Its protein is CASSLTGGGKNEQYF.

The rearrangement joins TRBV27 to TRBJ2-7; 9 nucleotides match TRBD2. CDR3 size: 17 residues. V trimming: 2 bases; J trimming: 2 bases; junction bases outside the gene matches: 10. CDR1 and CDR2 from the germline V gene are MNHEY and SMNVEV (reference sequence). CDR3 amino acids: CASSLGPAASGAYEQYF. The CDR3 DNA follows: TGTGCCAGCAGTTTAGGCCCCGCGGCTAGCGGGGCCTACGAGCAGTACTTC.

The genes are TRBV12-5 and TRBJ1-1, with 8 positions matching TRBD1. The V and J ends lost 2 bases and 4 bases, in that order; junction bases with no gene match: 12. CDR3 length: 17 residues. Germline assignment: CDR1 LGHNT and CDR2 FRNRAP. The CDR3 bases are TGTGCTAGTGGTTTGTCCCGGACAGGGATGATGGGCACTGAAGCTTTCTTT. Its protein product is CASGLSRTGMMGTEAFF.

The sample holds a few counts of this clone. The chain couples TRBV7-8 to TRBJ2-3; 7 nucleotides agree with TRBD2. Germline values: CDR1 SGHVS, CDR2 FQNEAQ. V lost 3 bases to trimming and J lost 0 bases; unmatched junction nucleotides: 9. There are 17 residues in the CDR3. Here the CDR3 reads CASSFVMRGSSTDTQYF. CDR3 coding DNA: TGTGCCAGCAGCTTCGTGATGCGGGGGTCAAGCACAGATACGCAGTATTTT.